This T cell receptor (beta chain) was captured in a study of T-cell memory formation after mild COVID-19. The CDR3 is 15 residues long. V lost 5 bases, J lost 1 base, and 14 bases lay in between. In TCRdb, the 5' RACE reads were re-called with MiXCR into one record per CDR3 protein. The data contain a few hundred thousand distinct CDR3 sequences, 15% to 20% of them singletons. The sequenced sample was PBMCs or a T cell subset sorted from them (not recorded which). The TCR sequence derives from a man aged 18 to 29 who had mild COVID-19 (a few samples of this study predate the infection). Cell type and time point are not known. This chain uses TRBV12-3 or TRBV12-4 with TRBJ1-1, with unresolved D. CDR3 DNA sequence: TGTGCCAGCAGTCCGCACGCGGGCGGGAACACTGAAGCTTTCTTT. It codes for CASSPHAGGNTEAFF.